Below are 30 T cell receptor beta chains sequenced from a single sample in a study of blood T cell repertoires in COVID-19. Generated by immunoSEQ multiplex PCR, the TCRdb table keeps only in-frame clones and is missing some. The sample consists of about 320,000 clones, roughly 88% of them appearing once. The sample consisted of PBMCs or T cells enriched from blood (not recorded which). The receptors here all came from a man aged 25 to 40 who had recovered from COVID-19.

This rearrangement joins TRBV15 to TRBJ1-5; 12 nucleotides match TRBD1. V dropped 5 bases and J dropped 5; count of bases not matched to a gene: 4. In germline, CDR1 is LNHNV, CDR2 YYDKDF (reference sequence). The CDR3 consists of 15 residues. This CDR3 reads CATSDGTGGDQPQHF. The CDR3 DNA sequence: TGTGCCACCAGCGATGGGACAGGGGGCGATCAGCCCCAGCATTTT.

This clone was recorded only once. The J gene is TRBJ2-7, the V gene TRBV27; the D gene is possibly TRBD1 (6 bases). Germline V gives CDR1 MNHEY, CDR2 SMNVEV (reference sequence). Trimming took 6 bases from V and 5 from J, leaving 14 bases between them. This CDR3 has 13 amino acids. In DNA, the CDR3 is TGTGCCAGCAGCCGAACAGGGTCCCACGAGCAGTACTTC. Protein: CASSRTGSHEQYF.

This chain connects TRBV5-1 to TRBJ2-2; TRBD2 aligns across 14 bases. The CDR3 covers 16 residues. After removal of 4 bases from V and 7 bases from J, the junction contained 6 bases not matched to a gene. CDR1 and CDR2 (germline): SGHRS, YFSETQ. The CDR3 DNA is TGCGCCAGCAGCCCGGGACTAGCGGGGGCCGACGGGGAGCTGTTTTTT. Translated: CASSPGLAGADGELFF.

The chain combines TRBV5-6 with TRBJ2-7; 7 nucleotides align to TRBD1. The CDR3 consists of 16 residues. CDR1 and CDR2 (germline): SGHDT, YYEEEE. V shed 4 bases, J shed 2 bases, and the junction held 12 bases outside the gene matches. CDR3 DNA: TGTGCCAGCAGCCAGACCTACAGGGGAAATGCCTACGAGCAGTACTTC. The encoded protein is CASSQTYRGNAYEQYF.

This sequence joins TRBV11-2 and TRBJ1-5, with TRBD1 matching over 7 bases. Germline V CDR1 and CDR2: SGHAT, FQNNGV. This CDR3 contains 15 residues. The trim removed 4 bases at V and 3 bases at J, leaving 6 bases unmatched. CDR3 loop: CASSSPTGLNQPQHF. In nucleotides, the CDR3 is TGTGCCAGCAGCTCCCCGACAGGGCTCAATCAGCCCCAGCATTTT.

The chain is built from TRBV27 and TRBJ1-2; D perhaps matches TRBD1 (6 bases). The germline V gene has CDR1 MNHEY and CDR2 SMNVEV (reference sequence). The V and J ends lost 4 bases and 3 bases respectively, with 18 bases between them. This CDR3 contains 16 residues. The CDR3: CASSYEPGAGYYGYTF. Here the CDR3 DNA reads TGTGCCAGCAGTTACGAACCAGGGGCGGGTTACTATGGCTACACCTTC.

This chain uses TRBV7-2 with TRBJ1-2; TRBD1 aligns across 9 bases. The CDR3 has 15 residues. Trimming cost V 1 base and J 5 bases; bases outside gene matches: 5. Germline V gene sequence: CDR1 SGHTA, CDR2 FQGNSA. CDR3 amino acids: CASSLGGQGGYGYTF. Written as DNA, the CDR3 is TGTGCCAGCAGCTTAGGGGGACAGGGCGGTTATGGCTACACCTTC.

Only one count was recorded for this clone. V and J are TRBV5-6 and TRBJ1-3; no definite D call. Germline V gives CDR1 SGHDT, CDR2 YYEEEE. The CDR3 length is 14 residues. V lost 4 bases to trimming and J lost 2 bases, with 10 bases between them. The CDR3 here is CASSRLEPGNTIYF. CDR3 DNA: TGTGCCAGCAGCCGCTTGGAGCCTGGAAACACCATATATTTT.

This clone was detected only once. CDR3 nucleotides: TGCGCCAGCAGCTTCTCTTCGACAGGGGCGACCGGGGAGCTGTTTTTT. Translating it yields CASSFSSTGATGELFF. V usage is TRBV5-1 and J usage is TRBJ2-2; 8 positions match TRBD1. The V segment lost 2 bases and the J segment 5 bases; nucleotides outside the gene matches: 8. This CDR3 comprises 16 residues. From germline, CDR1 is SGHRS and CDR2 YFSETQ.

The chain joins TRBV11-2 to TRBJ2-7; D unresolved. The CDR3 spans 12 residues. Per the germline V gene, CDR1 is SGHAT and CDR2 is FQNNGV. V lost 6 bases and J lost 5, with 11 bases in between. The DNA for the CDR3 is TGTGCCAGCAGAATGACTCGGGACGAGCAGTACTTC. Residues: CASRMTRDEQYF.

The chain employs TRBV6-5 and TRBJ1-2; 7 nucleotides agree with TRBD1. Trimming removed 9 bases from V and 6 bases from J; junction bases left unmatched: 7. Germline V lookup: CDR1 MNHEY, CDR2 SVGAGI. The length of the CDR3 is 12 residues. CDR3 nucleotides: TGTGCCAGTCCACAGGGGACTCATGGCTACACCTTC. It specifies CASPQGTHGYTF.

The chain combines TRBV5-6 with TRBJ1-6, with 7 bases lining up with TRBD1. V gave up 4 bases and J gave up 8 bases; unmatched junction bases: 9. Per the germline V gene, CDR1 is SGHDT and CDR2 is YYEEEE. CDR3 length: 15 amino acids. CDR3 bases: TGTGCCAGCAGCCCAACGGACAGGAGGCATTCACCCCTCCACTTT. Translating gives CASSPTDRRHSPLHF.

The chain carries TRBV3-1 (or the pseudogene TRBV3-2) and TRBJ1-1; TRBD1 agrees at 7 bases. Germline CDR1 LGHDT, CDR2 YNNKEL (reference sequence). The CDR3 is made up of 13 amino acids. V lost 6 bases, J lost 3 bases, and 4 bases stayed unmatched. The CDR3, as DNA: TGTGCCAGCAGTACAGGGGCTGACACTGAAGCTTTCTTT. It codes for CASSTGADTEAFF.

The chain uses TRBV7-9 and TRBJ2-7; 9 bases align to TRBD1. The CDR3 sequence is 15 residues long. The V segment lost 0 bases and the J segment 6 bases; nucleotides outside the gene matches: 6. CDR1 and CDR2 (germline): SEHNR, FQNEAQ (reference sequence). The CDR3, as DNA: TGTGCCAGCAGCTTAGCGTTGGGACAGGGAGCCGAGCAGTACTTC. It yields the protein CASSLALGQGAEQYF. The full variable domain, with the rest looked up from reference TRBV7-9 and TRBJ2-7, is DTGVSQNPRHKITKRGQNVTFRCDPISEHNRLYWYRQTLGQGPEFLTYFQNEAQLEKSRLLSDRFSAERPKGSFSTLEIQRTEQGDSAMYLCASSLALGQGAEQYFGPGTRLTVT.

In this sample, this clone turned up a few times. V usage is TRBV6-5 and J usage is TRBJ1-2; no clear D gene. This CDR3 is 14 amino acids long. Germline lookup yields CDR1 MNHEY and CDR2 SVGAGI. The ends were cut back, 2 bases at V and 4 bases at J, with 11 bases in the middle. Written as DNA, the CDR3 is TGTGCCAGCAGTTACAGCGGGGTTTTCTATGGCTACACCTTC. Protein: CASSYSGVFYGYTF.

CDR3 in amino acids: CASSSLGLGGEKLFF. CDR3 nucleotide sequence: TGTGCCAGCAGTTCCCTCGGCCTTGGAGGGGAAAAACTGTTTTTT. The rearrangement joins TRBV27 to TRBJ1-4; D remains ambiguous. Germline V gives CDR1 MNHEY, CDR2 SMNVEV (reference sequence). The V gene lost 4 bases and the J gene lost 8 bases, with 17 bases spanning the gap. The CDR3 is 15 residues long.

This sequence joins TRBV6-5 and TRBJ2-7; no firm D call. Trimming removed 2 bases from V and 3 bases from J, with 11 bases in between. Germline lookup yields CDR1 MNHEY and CDR2 SVGAGI. CDR3 length: 14 amino acids. The CDR3 sequence is CASSYAASYYEQYF. In DNA, the CDR3 is TGTGCCAGCAGTTACGCGGCCAGCTACTACGAGCAGTACTTC.

This clone was counted only a few times. The rearrangement links TRBV28 to TRBJ1-5, with D perhaps matching TRBD1 (5 bases). This CDR3 region has 15 residues. The germline CDR1 and CDR2 sequences are MDHEN and SYDVKM. V shed 5 bases and J shed 3 bases, with 14 bases lying between them. The CDR3 here is CASSIGGTVNQPQHF. As DNA, the CDR3 is TGTGCCAGCAGTATAGGAGGGACGGTCAATCAGCCCCAGCATTTT.

CDR3 protein: CASSPSQGEPEAFF. The CDR3 DNA is TGTGCCAGCAGTCCCTCGCAGGGCGAACCTGAAGCTTTCTTT. The V gene is TRBV9, the J gene TRBJ1-1; TRBD1 is a possible D gene (5 bases). Germline V CDR1 and CDR2: SGDLS, YYNGEE. The CDR3 contains 14 residues. V was shortened by 5 bases and J by 6 bases, with 17 bases between the two germline ends.

J is TRBJ2-5 and V is TRBV5-1, with a tentative D call TRBD1 (6 bases). Germline CDR1 and CDR2: SGHRS and YFSETQ. Trimming took 0 bases from V and 2 from J, leaving 11 bases between them. CDR3 size: 15 residues. Here the CDR3 DNA reads TGCGCCAGCAGCTTGGAAGGCAGGGGTCAAGAGACCCAGTACTTC. Translation: CASSLEGRGQETQYF.

The genes are TRBV18 and TRBJ1-2; 9 bases agree with TRBD1. From germline, CDR1 is KGHSH and CDR2 LQKENI. V was pared by 6 bases and J by 1 base, with 6 bases of the junction left unmatched. The CDR3 has 15 residues. CDR3 sequence (DNA): TGTGCCAGCTCTCCCACAGGGGGCCTTAACTATGGCTACACCTTC. Translating it yields CASSPTGGLNYGYTF. The full variable domain, completed using reference TRBV18 and TRBJ1-2, is NAGVMQNPRHLVRRRGQEARLRCSPMKGHSHVYWYRQLPEEGLKFMVYLQKENIIDESGMPKERFSAEFPKEGPSILRIQQVVRGDSAAYFCASSPTGGLNYGYTFGSGTRLTVV.

The chain employs TRBV3-1 (or the pseudogene TRBV3-2) and TRBJ2-4; TRBD2 matches at 9 bases. V lost 5 bases and J lost 9; bases outside the gene matches: 11. CDR1 LGHDT and CDR2 YNNKEL come from the germline V gene (reference sequence). CDR3 size: 15 residues. CDR3 nucleotides: TGTGCCAGCAGCACCCGAACTAGCGGGTCGGGCATTCAGTACTTC. Translation gives CASSTRTSGSGIQYF.

The rearrangement uses TRBV2 and TRBJ1-6; 7 bases line up with TRBD1. CDR3 length: 12 amino acids. The J segment lost 9 bases and the V segment lost 6 bases, leaving 2 bases of the junction unmatched. CDR1 SNHLY and CDR2 FYNNEI come from the germline V gene. CDR3 DNA sequence: TGTGCCAGCAGGACAGGGTTTTCACCCCTCCACTTT. Protein: CASRTGFSPLHF.

The chain links TRBV4-1 to TRBJ2-7; D gene uncertain. Germline V gene sequence: CDR1 MGHRA, CDR2 YSYEKL. Trimming took off 1 base at V and 0 bases at J, with 10 bases between the two ends. The CDR3 totals 15 residues. The CDR3 sequence is CASSQVPGTSYEQYF. Written as DNA, the CDR3 is TGCGCCAGCAGCCAAGTCCCCGGTACCTCCTACGAGCAGTACTTC.

The rearrangement uses TRBV27 and TRBJ2-3; possible D gene TRBD1, 5 bases. Trimming removed 4 bases from V and 7 bases from J, with 12 bases in between. The CDR3 is 13 amino acids. Looked up from germline, CDR1 is MNHEY and CDR2 is SMNVEV (reference sequence). The CDR3 DNA sequence: TGTGCCAGCAGTTCAATTAGGGGTAATACGCAGTATTTT. The encoded protein is CASSSIRGNTQYF.

The gene calls are TRBV28 and TRBJ2-7, with a tentative D call TRBD1 (6 bases). Germline lookup yields CDR1 MDHEN and CDR2 SYDVKM. The CDR3 has 13 residues. Trimming removed 4 bases from V and 2 bases from J, with 9 bases in between. Here the CDR3 reads CASSSGQPYEQYF. The CDR3 region has the DNA TGTGCCAGCAGTTCAGGACAGCCCTACGAGCAGTACTTC.

This sequence joins TRBV10-3 and TRBJ2-5; TRBD1 agrees at 8 bases. The CDR3 runs to 14 residues. CDR1 is ENHRY, CDR2 SYGVKD, per germline. V was pared by 3 bases and J by 5 bases, with 5 bases of the junction left unmatched. CDR3 nucleotide sequence: TGTGCCATCAGTGATGACAGGGGTGGGGAGACCCAGTACTTC. Protein: CAISDDRGGETQYF.

V gene TRBV7-3 combines with J gene TRBJ2-7; D may be TRBD2 (6 bases). Trimming took off 6 bases at V and 6 bases at J, with 15 bases between the two ends. Per the germline V gene, CDR1 is SGHTA and CDR2 is FQGTGA. This CDR3 is built from 13 residues. CDR3 DNA: TGTGCCAGCAGACCCACGGGGGAAACCGAGCAGTACTTC. Protein sequence: CASRPTGETEQYF.

As concerns this clone: Other DNA sequences in the same sample also yield this CDR3. The chain is built from TRBV4-1 and TRBJ1-6, with 9 bases that match TRBD1. The CDR3 is 15 residues long. J lost 3 bases, V lost 3 bases, and 0 bases had no gene match. Germline CDR1 and CDR2: MGHRA and YSYEKL. The CDR3 loop reads CASSQDRGYNSPLHF. CDR3 bases: TGCGCCAGCAGCCAGGACAGGGGCTATAATTCACCCCTCCACTTT.

This clone was seen a single time. The chain combines TRBV6-5 with TRBJ1-6; the D gene is possibly TRBD1 (5 bases). Germline assignment: CDR1 MNHEY and CDR2 SVGAGI. The CDR3 runs 15 residues. V was trimmed by 6 bases and J by 8 bases, leaving 17 bases between them. CDR3 residues: CASRGDGRADSPLHF. The CDR3 DNA reads as TGTGCCAGCAGGGGGGATGGGAGGGCAGATTCACCCCTCCACTTT.